One T cell receptor (beta chain) is described in this entry. Germline V gene data show CDR1 as MNHEY and CDR2 as SVGEGT. The CDR3 sequence is 12 residues long. The V end was cut by 8 bases, the J end by 2 bases, with 9 bases between. Each CDR3 protein gets one entry after TCRdb re-called the 5' RACE reads with MiXCR. The repertoire consists of approximately 350,000 distinct CDR3 sequences, with 13% occurring once and the leading ten covering around 21%. The entry originates in a study of T-cell memory formation after mild COVID-19. Study context: TCR clusters mostly belonged to single donors.

The chain has TRBV6-2 or TRBV6-3 and TRBJ2-5; no clear D gene. The TCR originated in a man aged 18 to 35 who had mild COVID-19 (a few samples of this study predate the infection). Cell type and time point are not known. Sequencing was performed on PBMCs or a T cell subset sorted from them (not recorded which). The chain's CDR3 is CASHRYQETQYF. CDR3 DNA: TGTGCCAGCCATAGGTATCAAGAGACCCAGTACTTC.